The 13 T cell receptor beta chains below were found in one sample sequenced in a study of post-analysis software for immune sequencing data. The study, taken as a whole, reports: Roughly 5 TRBV segments occurring more often in patients than controls included TRBV5-6, TRBV5-1 and TRBV20-1.

Antigens for these TCRs are unknown. TCR beta cDNA libraries included unique molecular identifiers. TCRdb re-called the PCR reads with MiXCR, one entry per CDR3 protein. The table records 600,000 to 750,000 distinct CDR3 sequences, roughly three fifths of them present only once. Sequences were obtained from blood. The source of these receptors is a girl aged 2 to 9 with multiple sclerosis.

V gene TRBV5-1 combines with J gene TRBJ2-1; possible D gene TRBD2, 5 bases. Germline CDR1 is SGHRS and CDR2 is YFSETQ. V was trimmed by 7 bases and J by 8 bases, leaving 16 bases between them. The CDR3 totals 13 residues. CDR3 region: CASLASPGDEQFF. Here the CDR3 DNA reads TGCGCCAGCCTAGCCTCACCGGGCGATGAGCAGTTCTTC.

V is TRBV20-1 and J is TRBJ2-3, with D tentatively TRBD1 (6 bases). Trimming removed 6 bases from V and 7 bases from J, with 23 bases in between. Per germline, CDR1 DFQATT and CDR2 SNEGSKA (reference sequence). The CDR3 sequence is 15 residues long. The CDR3 nucleotides read TGCAGTGCGAGCGTGCGACTGGGGGACACGAATACGCAGTATTTT. Residues: CSASVRLGDTNTQYF.

This clonotype was observed a handful of times. The chain has TRBV29-1 and TRBJ2-1; TRBD1 aligns across 8 bases. Germline V CDR1 and CDR2: SQVTM, ANQGSEA. There are 14 residues in the CDR3. V dropped 6 bases and J dropped 3; count of bases not matched to a gene: 7. For the CDR3, the DNA is TGCAGCGTCGTGGACAGGGTGAACTACAATGAGCAGTTCTTC. Residues: CSVVDRVNYNEQFF.

This clonotype was detected a few times. The V and J genes are TRBV5-6 and TRBJ1-2; TRBD1 matches 8 bases. This CDR3 comprises 14 residues. Looked up from germline, CDR1 is SGHDT and CDR2 is YYEEEE. J lost 7 bases, V lost 4 bases, and 9 bases had no gene match. The CDR3 here is CASSPGQGSSGYTF. The CDR3 nucleotides are TGTGCCAGCAGCCCCGGACAGGGCAGTAGTGGCTACACCTTC.

V and J are TRBV6-5 and TRBJ2-5; tentatively, D is TRBD1 or TRBD2 (6 bases each). Germline CDR1 and CDR2: MNHEY and SVGAGI. The CDR3 has 16 residues. Trimming removed 0 bases from V and 6 bases from J, with 17 bases in between. The CDR3 loop reads CASSYSGTGAGKTQYF. The CDR3 nucleotides read TGTGCCAGCAGTTACTCGGGTACGGGGGCAGGGAAGACCCAGTACTTC.

The CDR3 is CSARDVRGRLWETQYF. CDR3 DNA sequence: TGCAGTGCTAGAGATGTGAGGGGACGGCTATGGGAGACCCAGTACTTC. The chain carries TRBV20-1 and TRBJ2-5, with D perhaps assigned TRBD1 or TRBD2 (5 bases each). The CDR3 is 16 amino acids. V lost 0 bases to trimming and J lost 5 bases, with 19 bases between them. Germline V lookup: CDR1 DFQATT, CDR2 SNEGSKA (reference sequence).

This clonotype was seen only once. The V and J genes are TRBV18 and TRBJ2-3; 7 bases fit TRBD2. There are 15 residues in the CDR3. Germline V gene sequence: CDR1 KGHSH, CDR2 LQKENI. J was trimmed by 0 bases and V by 9 bases; bases with no gene match: 9. In nucleotides, the CDR3 is TGTGCCAGTCTCCGGGGGGATCTCAGCACAGATACGCAGTATTTT. This encodes CASLRGDLSTDTQYF.

This clonotype was observed a handful of times. CDR3 region: CASSSSGWGNIQYF. Here the CDR3 DNA reads TGTGCCAGCAGCTCCTCAGGTTGGGGGAACATTCAGTACTTC. V is TRBV28 and J is TRBJ2-4; D assignment may be TRBD1 or TRBD2 (5 bases each). V was trimmed by 6 bases and J by 7 bases, leaving 16 bases between them. The CDR3 loop spans 14 amino acids. Germline V gene lookup returns CDR1 MDHEN and CDR2 SYDVKM.

The CDR3 DNA is TGCAGCGTTGGGTGGGGCAAAAACATTCAGTACTTC. Translation: CSVGWGKNIQYF. V usage is TRBV29-1 and J usage is TRBJ2-4; D unclear. The CDR3 is 12 residues long. Germline V gene lookup returns CDR1 SQVTM and CDR2 ANQGSEA. Trimming took off 4 bases at V and 3 bases at J, with 7 bases between the two ends. Using reference TRBV29-1 and TRBJ2-4 for the parts outside the CDR3, the full variable domain is SAVISQKPSRDICQRGTSLTIQCQVDSQVTMMFWYRQQPGQSLTLIATANQGSEATYESGFVIDKFPISRPNLTFSTLTVSNMSPEDSSIYLCSVGWGKNIQYFGAGTRLSVL.

The chain links TRBV7-2 to TRBJ2-1; D remains ambiguous. Between the trimmed V and J ends, which lost 3 bases and 2 bases, there was a span of 11 bases. The CDR3 consists of 15 residues. Germline assignment: CDR1 SGHTA and CDR2 FQGNSA. This CDR3 is CASSFNFETYNEQFF. DNA of the CDR3: TGTGCCAGCAGCTTTAACTTCGAGACCTACAATGAGCAGTTCTTC.

The chain recombines TRBV29-1 with TRBJ1-1, with D possibly being TRBD1 (5 bases). The V gene lost 5 bases and the J gene lost 1 base, with 14 bases spanning the gap. CDR1 and CDR2 (germline): SQVTM, ANQGSEA. The CDR3 has 14 residues. This chain's CDR3 is CSVLKGTWNTEAFF. CDR3 in DNA: TGCAGCGTTCTAAAGGGGACGTGGAACACTGAAGCTTTCTTT.

The chain recombines TRBV12-3 or TRBV12-4 with TRBJ2-1; 9 nucleotides line up with TRBD2. CDR3 length: 14 residues. The ends lost 8 bases at V and 4 bases at J; junction bases unmatched: 6. The CDR3 here is CASCPSGNYNEQFF. The CDR3 nucleotides are TGTGCCAGCTGTCCTAGCGGGAATTACAATGAGCAGTTCTTC.

V and J are TRBV25-1 and TRBJ2-7; 9 bases agree with TRBD1. The J segment lost 1 base and the V segment lost 4 bases, leaving 11 bases of the junction unmatched. CDR1 and CDR2 from the germline V gene are MGHDK and SYGVNS. This CDR3 comprises 17 residues. CDR3 protein: CASSGVTGTGFSYEQYF. CDR3 in DNA: TGTGCCAGCAGTGGGGTCACCGGGACAGGGTTTTCCTACGAGCAGTACTTC.